Below are 30 T cell receptor beta chains sequenced from a single sample in a study of OX40 agonist ivuxolimab in advanced cancers. Libraries were prepared by immunoSEQ multiplex PCR; TCRdb keeps only in-frame clonotypes and omits some of them. The profile shows 70,000 to 100,000 clones, approximately 90% of them singletons. Here the sequenced sample was CD4+ or CD8+ T cells sorted from blood, taken in a trial of the OX40 agonist ivuxolimab. These receptor sequences come from an adult with an advanced solid tumor such as melanoma, head and neck, liver or kidney cancer.

The chain uses TRBV11-2 and TRBJ1-1; 10 nucleotides match TRBD1. Per the germline V gene, CDR1 is SGHAT and CDR2 is FQNNGV. Unmatched junction bases numbered 5, after V lost 5 bases and J lost 8 bases. CDR3 length: 13 amino acids. The CDR3 region has the DNA TGTGCCAGCAGCCTGGACAGGGGGGCCGAAGCTTTCTTT. Protein sequence: CASSLDRGAEAFF.

The chain carries TRBV28 and TRBJ1-1, with D possibly matching TRBD1 (6 bases). The CDR3 contains 13 residues. Germline assignment: CDR1 MDHEN and CDR2 SYDVKM. Trimming removed 5 bases from V and 2 bases from J, with 9 bases in between. CDR3 nucleotides: TGTGCCAGCAGTAAGACAGGAAACACTGAAGCTTTCTTT. It specifies CASSKTGNTEAFF.

A few counts support this clone. The chain carries TRBV6-4 and TRBJ2-3; TRBD1 matches at 7 bases. V shed 6 bases and J 4 bases; nucleotides not matched to a gene: 4. Germline V gene data show CDR1 as MRHNA and CDR2 as SNTAGT. The CDR3 totals 13 residues. In DNA, the CDR3 is TGTGCCAGCAGAGGACAGGTTTCAGATACGCAGTATTTT. It yields the protein CASRGQVSDTQYF.

This chain uses TRBV6-1 with TRBJ2-3; possibly TRBD2 for D (6 bases). With 7 bases removed from V and 7 bases from J, the gap between germline ends came to 15 bases. Per the germline V gene, CDR1 is MNHNS and CDR2 is SASEGT. CDR3 length: 13 residues. The CDR3 coding sequence is TGTGCCAGCACGGGACCCGGAGGGTATACGCAGTATTTT. It specifies CASTGPGGYTQYF.

This chain's CDR3 is CASSQTGDYGYTF. The CDR3, as DNA: TGTGCCAGCAGCCAGACAGGGGACTATGGCTACACCTTC. The chain links TRBV7-9 to TRBJ1-2, with TRBD1 matching over 8 bases. Trimming at V came to 5 bases and at J to 3 bases, leaving 2 bases not matched to a gene. Germline V gene sequence: CDR1 SEHNR, CDR2 FQNEAQ (reference sequence). The CDR3 length is 13 residues. The variable domain in full, completed from reference TRBV7-9 and TRBJ1-2, reads DTGVSQNPRHKITKRGQNVTFRCDPISEHNRLYWYRQTLGQGPEFLTYFQNEAQLEKSRLLSDRFSAERPKGSFSTLEIQRTEQGDSAMYLCASSQTGDYGYTFGSGTRLTVV.

The V and J genes are TRBV10-2 and TRBJ1-1; a weak D match, TRBD1 (6 bases). The CDR3 has 12 amino acids. Trimming pared 8 bases from V and 6 bases from J, leaving 13 bases between. The V gene's germline CDR1 is WSHSY and CDR2 SAAADI. The CDR3 DNA follows: TGCGCCAGCTCAGGGGAAGGGGCTGAAGCTTTCTTT. Encoded protein: CASSGEGAEAFF.

The chain carries TRBV27 and TRBJ2-1; 8 bases are a match to TRBD1. The CDR3 covers 15 residues. V lost 5 bases, J lost 6 bases, and 9 bases stayed unmatched. CDR1 and CDR2 (germline): MNHEY, SMNVEV (reference sequence). In DNA, the CDR3 is TGTGCCAGCAGTCCTCGGACAGGGCTTCTCAATGAGCAGTTCTTC. Amino acid sequence: CASSPRTGLLNEQFF.

The genes are TRBV27 and TRBJ2-7; TRBD2 aligns across 8 bases. CDR3 length: 18 amino acids. The germline gives CDR1 MNHEY, CDR2 SMNVEV (reference sequence). J gave up 2 bases and V 2 bases, and 14 bases lay outside the gene matches. This CDR3 reads CASSLGPRGGKQTYEQYF. Here the CDR3 DNA reads TGTGCCAGCAGTTTAGGCCCTCGGGGGGGAAAACAGACCTACGAGCAGTACTTC.

V is TRBV19 and J is TRBJ2-3; 10 bases map to TRBD1. CDR3 length equals 15 residues. Losses at the gene ends were 3 bases for V and 5 bases for J; bases not matched to a gene: 5. Germline CDR1 reads LNHDA; CDR2 reads SQIVND (reference sequence). CDR3 protein: CASSISRDRGDTQYF. CDR3 coding DNA: TGTGCCAGTAGTATCAGTAGGGACAGGGGAGATACGCAGTATTTT.

This sequence joins TRBV18 and TRBJ1-3; D is uncertain. Trimming removed 3 bases from V and 0 bases from J, with 9 bases in between. This CDR3 spans 15 amino acids. Germline V gives CDR1 KGHSH, CDR2 LQKENI. DNA for the CDR3: TGTGCCAGCTCACCTCGCCAGCGCTCTGGAAACACCATATATTTT. Translation gives CASSPRQRSGNTIYF.

The chain is built from TRBV29-1 and TRBJ2-3; 9 bases match TRBD2. Per the germline V gene, CDR1 is SQVTM and CDR2 is ANQGSEA. The CDR3 is 14 residues long. The trim removed 4 bases at V and 1 base at J, leaving 3 bases unmatched. The CDR3 reads CSVGRLAGTDTQYF. The CDR3 DNA reads TGCAGCGTTGGGAGACTAGCGGGCACAGATACGCAGTATTTT.

This chain uses TRBV2 with TRBJ1-2; 11 nucleotides line up with TRBD1. This CDR3 is built from 15 residues. With 5 bases clipped from V and 6 bases from J, the junction kept 8 bases outside the gene matches. Per germline, CDR1 SNHLY and CDR2 FYNNEI. The CDR3, as DNA: TGTGCCAGCAGTTCGGGACAGGGGGTATTGAATGGCTACACCTTC. This translates into CASSSGQGVLNGYTF.

A note on this clone: The sample holds other DNA sequences that translate to the same CDR3. The genes are TRBV2 and TRBJ2-5; possible D gene TRBD1, 6 bases. Deletions cut 3 bases from V and 4 bases from J, with 6 bases between. CDR1 and CDR2 from the germline V gene are SNHLY and FYNNEI. This CDR3 region has 12 residues. CDR3 sequence reads: CASSDRGETQYF. CDR3 bases: TGTGCCAGCAGTGACAGGGGAGAGACCCAGTACTTC. The entire variable domain, with the rest obtained from reference TRBV2 and TRBJ2-5, is as follows: EPEVTQTPSHQVTQMGQEVILRCVPISNHLYFYWYRQILGQKVEFLVSFYNNEISEKSEIFDDQFSVERPDGSNFTLKIRSTKLEDSAMYFCASSDRGETQYFGPGTRLLVL.

The chain couples TRBV10-3 to TRBJ1-1; D might be TRBD1 (5 bases). Trimming removed 5 bases at V and 6 bases at J, with 13 bases between. Looked up from germline, CDR1 is ENHRY and CDR2 is SYGVKD. The CDR3 has 13 residues. In DNA, the CDR3 is TGTGCCATCAGTCGGGACTCTGGACCTGAAGCTTTCTTT. Its protein is CAISRDSGPEAFF.

The chain is built from TRBV19 and TRBJ1-2; the D gene is possibly TRBD1 (6 bases). The CDR3 totals 16 residues. Trimming stripped 1 base from V and 4 bases from J, with 16 bases between. Germline V lookup: CDR1 LNHDA, CDR2 SQIVND (reference sequence). The DNA of the CDR3 is TGTGCCAGTAGTATAGTCCGGCCAGGGGTGGGCTATGGCTACACCTTC. It yields the protein CASSIVRPGVGYGYTF. The full variable domain, rest sourced from reference TRBV19 and TRBJ1-2, is DGGITQSPKYLFRKEGQNVTLSCEQNLNHDAMYWYRQDPGQGLRLIYYSQIVNDFQKGDIAEGYSVSREKKESFPLTVTSAQKNPTAFYLCASSIVRPGVGYGYTFGSGTRLTVV.

For the CDR3, the DNA is TGTGCCAGCAGTGAAGGGGACCCTAGCTCCTACGAGCAGTACTTC. Its translation: CASSEGDPSSYEQYF. The chain uses TRBV6-1 and TRBJ2-5, with D perhaps assigned TRBD1 or TRBD2 (5 bases each). The J call may be wrong; the DNA end is better matched by TRBJ2-7. Germline lookup yields CDR1 MNHNS and CDR2 SASEGT. The CDR3 has 15 amino acids.

V and J are TRBV29-1 and TRBJ1-5; no clear D. The CDR3 sequence is 13 residues long. V gave up 4 bases and J gave up 0 bases, with 7 bases separating them. Germline CDR1 is SQVTM and CDR2 is ANQGSEA. The CDR3 protein is CSVGGLSNQPQHF. CDR3 bases: TGCAGCGTTGGGGGTCTTAGCAATCAGCCCCAGCATTTT. Drawing the rest from reference TRBV29-1 and TRBJ1-5, the complete variable domain is SAVISQKPSRDICQRGTSLTIQCQVDSQVTMMFWYRQQPGQSLTLIATANQGSEATYESGFVIDKFPISRPNLTFSTLTVSNMSPEDSSIYLCSVGGLSNQPQHFGDGTRLSIL.

This sequence joins TRBV19 and TRBJ2-5; D tentatively reads TRBD1 or TRBD2 (5 bases each). The germline V gene encodes CDR1 LNHDA and CDR2 SQIVND (reference sequence). V lost 3 bases to trimming and J lost 5 bases, with 16 bases between them. This CDR3 comprises 15 residues. The CDR3 protein is CASSMTGTGMETQYF. The CDR3 DNA reads TGTGCCAGTAGTATGACCGGGACGGGGATGGAGACCCAGTACTTC.

In this sample, this clone turned up once. V gene TRBV19 combines with J gene TRBJ2-1; 8 bases are a match to TRBD1. The length of the CDR3 is 14 residues. Unmatched junction bases numbered 7, after V lost 3 bases and J lost 9 bases. Germline CDR1 and CDR2: LNHDA and SQIVND (reference sequence). The CDR3 DNA sequence: TGTGCCAGTAGTATCCGGGACAGGTCCGGTGAGCAGTTCTTC. This codes for CASSIRDRSGEQFF.

V usage is TRBV13 and J usage is TRBJ2-3; D possibly corresponds to TRBD1 (6 bases). Looked up from germline, CDR1 is PRHDT and CDR2 is FYEKMQ (reference sequence). CDR3 length: 13 residues. Trimming stripped 6 bases from V and 8 bases from J, with 15 bases between. The CDR3 DNA reads as TGTGCCAGCAGTCCAAGTACAGGGATTACGCAGTATTTT. Translated, it gives CASSPSTGITQYF.

This clone was picked up one time. Other DNA sequences in the same sample also yield this CDR3. J is TRBJ1-3 and V is TRBV6-1; D not resolved. There are 14 residues in the CDR3. Trimming removed 2 bases from V and 0 bases from J, with 5 bases in between. Germline assignment: CDR1 MNHNS and CDR2 SASEGT. The CDR3 is CASSESFSGNTIYF. The DNA of the CDR3 is TGTGCCAGCAGTGAAAGCTTCTCTGGAAACACCATATATTTT.

This chain connects TRBV7-6 to TRBJ2-3, with a tentative D call TRBD2 (6 bases). V shed 1 base and J shed 4 bases, with 15 bases lying between them. The CDR3 runs to 16 residues. Looked up from germline, CDR1 is SGHVS and CDR2 is FNYEAQ. DNA of the CDR3: TGTGCCAGCAGCTTAGTGTCGGGAGACTTCCCAGATACGCAGTATTTT. Protein: CASSLVSGDFPDTQYF.

The V and J genes are TRBV11-2 and TRBJ2-7, with 12 bases lining up with TRBD2. The V segment lost 5 bases and the J segment 3 bases; nucleotides outside the gene matches: 11. Germline assignment: CDR1 SGHAT and CDR2 FQNNGV. CDR3 size: 17 residues. CDR3 loop: CASSPYPTSGSGYEQYF. The CDR3 bases are TGTGCCAGCAGCCCTTATCCGACTAGCGGGAGCGGCTACGAGCAGTACTTC.

The gene calls are TRBV29-1 and TRBJ2-7; 10 bases are shared with TRBD1. This CDR3 region has 14 residues. Per the germline V gene, CDR1 is SQVTM and CDR2 is ANQGSEA. V was pared by 2 bases and J by 6 bases, with 7 bases of the junction left unmatched. The CDR3 spells CSVERGQGNGEQYF. The CDR3 DNA sequence: TGCAGCGTTGAAAGGGGACAGGGGAACGGCGAGCAGTACTTC.

The CDR3 DNA follows: TGTGCCAGCCGCCACCTAGCGGGAGGGCGTCTCGGTGGCTTC. Its protein product is CASRHLAGGRLGGF. The chain joins TRBV21-1 to TRBJ2-7; the table's TRBD2 call for D was not verified on the DNA. TRBV21-1 represents a pseudogene. CDR3 length: 14 amino acids.

This clone was picked up one time. This chain joins TRBV6-1 and TRBJ2-1; D may match TRBD1 or TRBD2 (6 bases each). Germline CDR1 MNHNS, CDR2 SASEGT. Trimming left V 8 bases short and J 6 bases short, with 17 bases between. The CDR3 has 14 residues. As DNA, the CDR3 is TGTGCCAGCCGGGGGCGGGAACCCCTCAATGAGCAGTTCTTC. Protein: CASRGREPLNEQFF.

The chain employs TRBV29-1 and TRBJ1-4; D is possibly TRBD1 (5 bases). V was cut by 2 bases and J by 3 bases, with 7 bases left in between. The germline CDR1 and CDR2 sequences are SQVTM and ANQGSEA. There are 13 residues in the CDR3. This CDR3 reads CSVEQGPNEKLFF. CDR3 nucleotides: TGCAGCGTTGAACAGGGACCTAATGAAAAACTGTTTTTT.

This chain joins TRBV4-1 and TRBJ2-1; no firm D call. The V end lost 1 base, the J end lost 8 bases, and 15 bases lay between the germline ends. This CDR3 spans 15 amino acids. Germline V gene lookup returns CDR1 MGHRA and CDR2 YSYEKL. CDR3 DNA: TGCGCCAGCAGCCAAGGTCGAGCTGGCGAGGATGAGCAGTTCTTC. Translating gives CASSQGRAGEDEQFF.

This chain joins TRBV5-1 and TRBJ2-1, with TRBD2 matching 7 bases. CDR1 is SGHRS and CDR2 is YFSETQ in the germline V gene. The trim removed 0 bases at V and 8 bases at J, leaving 8 bases unmatched. There are 15 residues in the CDR3. CDR3 nucleotide sequence: TGCGCCAGCAGCTTGGGAGCGGGAAGTTGGGATGAGCAGTTCTTC. Encoded protein: CASSLGAGSWDEQFF.

The chain couples TRBV6-6 to TRBJ2-3; D possibly uses TRBD1 or TRBD2 (5 bases each). V lost 4 bases, J lost 0 bases, and 14 bases lay in between. The CDR3 loop spans 16 amino acids. Germline lookup yields CDR1 MNHNY and CDR2 SVGAGI (reference sequence). CDR3 DNA sequence: TGTGCCAGCAGTTCCGCCGGGACGACCAGCACAGATACGCAGTATTTT. This codes for CASSSAGTTSTDTQYF.